The next 10 T cell receptor beta chains were all read from a single sample in a study of blood T cell repertoires in COVID-19. TCRdb keeps only in-frame clones here, not all; method: immunoSEQ multiplex PCR. Found here are under 65,000 clones, 80% to 95% of them singletons; the top ten hold 2.5% to 3.5%. Material for sequencing was peripheral blood. These receptors were collected from a middle-aged man with acute or convalescent COVID-19.

The chain is built from TRBV6-5 and TRBJ2-7; the D gene is possibly TRBD2 (5 bases). Germline CDR1 MNHEY, CDR2 SVGAGI. V gave up 2 bases and J gave up 4 bases, with 6 bases separating them. This CDR3 contains 12 residues. CDR3: CASSYTGYEQYF. The CDR3 DNA follows: TGTGCCAGCAGTTACACGGGGTACGAGCAGTACTTC.

This chain uses TRBV5-1 with TRBJ1-1; unclear D gene. This CDR3 has 17 amino acids. V shed 0 bases and J shed 4 bases, with 19 bases lying between them. Germline CDR1 SGHRS, CDR2 YFSETQ. CDR3 coding DNA: TGCGCCAGCAGCTTGGACGCCTCGGGTCGCGGAAGCACTGAAGCTTTCTTT. Its translation is CASSLDASGRGSTEAFF.

The chain has TRBV7-9 and TRBJ2-1; perhaps TRBD1 as D (5 bases). The ends were cut back, 2 bases at V and 0 bases at J, with 8 bases in the middle. The germline V gene has CDR1 SEHNR and CDR2 FQNEAQ (reference sequence). The CDR3 is 15 amino acids. In nucleotides, the CDR3 is TGTGCCAGCAGCTTAAGGGGTAGCTCCTACAATGAGCAGTTCTTC. Translation: CASSLRGSSYNEQFF.

The chain couples TRBV7-9 to TRBJ1-2, with 7 bases matching TRBD1. Trimming took 5 bases from V and 4 from J; bases not matched to a gene: 1. The V gene's germline CDR1 is SEHNR and CDR2 FQNEAQ (reference sequence). The CDR3 length is 12 residues. CDR3 bases: TGTGCCAGCAGCACAGGGGTCTATGGCTACACCTTC. It codes for CASSTGVYGYTF. Full variable domain (missing parts from reference TRBV7-9 and TRBJ1-2): DTGVSQNPRHKITKRGQNVTFRCDPISEHNRLYWYRQTLGQGPEFLTYFQNEAQLEKSRLLSDRFSAERPKGSFSTLEIQRTEQGDSAMYLCASSTGVYGYTFGSGTRLTVV.

This sequence joins TRBV19 and TRBJ2-3; no definite D call. The CDR3 is made up of 14 amino acids. Germline V CDR1 and CDR2: LNHDA, SQIVND (reference sequence). Trimming removed 6 bases from V and 7 bases from J, with 17 bases in between. The CDR3 DNA follows: TGTGCCAGTAGCCCATCATCGACACCAAATACGCAGTATTTT. Amino acids: CASSPSSTPNTQYF.

This chain links TRBV7-9 with TRBJ1-1; tentative D call: TRBD1 (6 bases). CDR3 length: 17 residues. With 7 bases removed from V and 6 bases from J, the gap between germline ends came to 27 bases. CDR1 and CDR2 from the germline V gene are SEHNR and FQNEAQ (reference sequence). This CDR3 is CASTIDYETGSRAEAFF. CDR3 bases: TGTGCCAGCACCATCGACTACGAAACAGGGTCACGCGCTGAAGCTTTCTTT.

The V and J genes are TRBV9 and TRBJ2-1, with TRBD1 as a possible D gene (5 bases). The CDR3 is made up of 17 amino acids. Germline V gene data show CDR1 as SGDLS and CDR2 as YYNGEE. V was trimmed by 0 bases and J by 6 bases, leaving 19 bases between them. DNA for the CDR3: TGTGCCAGCAGCGTAGAGGATGGGGCAGCTTCTCTCAATGAGCAGTTCTTC. Amino acids: CASSVEDGAASLNEQFF.

CDR3 nucleotide sequence: TGTGCCAGCAGTTCACAGGGAGCAGGCTACACCTTC. Amino acid sequence: CASSSQGAGYTF. This rearrangement joins TRBV6-5 to TRBJ1-2, with a possible D match to TRBD1 (6 bases). Trimming removed 4 bases from V and 8 bases from J, with 11 bases in between. The V gene's germline CDR1 is MNHEY and CDR2 SVGAGI. The CDR3 contains 12 residues.

The chain is built from TRBV19 and TRBJ1-5; D might be TRBD1 (5 bases). The CDR3 consists of 13 residues. Germline loops: CDR1 LNHDA, CDR2 SQIVND (reference sequence). The V gene lost 0 bases and the J gene lost 7 bases, with 7 bases spanning the gap. CDR3 nucleotide sequence: TGTGCCAGTAGTATAGAGGGGGGGCAGCCCCAGCATTTT. Amino acids: CASSIEGGQPQHF.

The chain uses TRBV12-5 and TRBJ2-7; 8 bases match TRBD2. This CDR3 comprises 13 residues. With 8 bases clipped from V and 6 bases from J, the junction kept 9 bases outside the gene matches. The germline V gene encodes CDR1 LGHNT and CDR2 FRNRAP. CDR3 residues: CASMMSGGAEQYF. The CDR3, as DNA: TGTGCTAGTATGATGTCCGGGGGGGCCGAGCAGTACTTC.